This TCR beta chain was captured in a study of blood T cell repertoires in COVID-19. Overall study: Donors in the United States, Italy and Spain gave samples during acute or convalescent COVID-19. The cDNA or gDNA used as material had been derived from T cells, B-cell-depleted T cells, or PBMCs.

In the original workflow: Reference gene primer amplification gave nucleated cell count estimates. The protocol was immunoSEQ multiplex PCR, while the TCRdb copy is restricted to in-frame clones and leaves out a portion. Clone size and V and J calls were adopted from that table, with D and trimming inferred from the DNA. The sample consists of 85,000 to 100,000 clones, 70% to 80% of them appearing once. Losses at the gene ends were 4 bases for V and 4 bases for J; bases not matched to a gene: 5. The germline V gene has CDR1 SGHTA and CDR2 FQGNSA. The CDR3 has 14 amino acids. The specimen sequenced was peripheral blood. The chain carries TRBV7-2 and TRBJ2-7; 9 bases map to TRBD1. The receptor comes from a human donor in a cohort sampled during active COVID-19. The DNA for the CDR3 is TGTGCCAGCAGCTCCTGGGACAGGGTATACGAGCAGTACTTC. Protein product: CASSSWDRVYEQYF.